What follows describes a single TCR beta chain. These data originate in a study of T cell responses to AZD1222 COVID-19 vaccine. The germline V gene encodes CDR1 LGHDT and CDR2 YNNKEL (reference sequence). The ends were cut back, 0 bases at V and 2 bases at J, with 10 bases in the middle. The CDR3 runs to 15 residues. Sequencing used immunoSEQ multiplex PCR; TCRdb keeps in-frame clones, though not all of them. The repertoire includes about 130,000 clones, roughly 90% of them detected once, and more than 4% sits in the top ten. This TCR was sampled from an adult in good health. The gene calls are TRBV3-1 (or the pseudogene TRBV3-2) and TRBJ1-2, with no clear D. The sample was peripheral blood, taken on day 0 of AZD1222 vaccination. This CDR3 reads CASSQDRTVNYGYTF. As DNA, the CDR3 is TGTGCCAGCAGCCAAGACAGGACGGTGAACTATGGCTACACCTTC.